Shown below are 7 T cell receptor beta chains from a single sample sequenced in a study of blood T cell repertoires in COVID-19. Measured with immunoSEQ multiplex PCR; TCRdb has only the in-frame clones, and not every one. The sample carries some 350,000 clones, about 88% recorded once. The sequencing input was PBMCs or T cells enriched from blood (not recorded which). These receptors were obtained from a woman in her 30s who had recovered from COVID-19.

This clone was observed a handful of times. The gene calls are TRBV19 and TRBJ1-5; D perhaps matches TRBD1 (5 bases). V was trimmed by 3 bases and J by 2 bases, leaving 11 bases between them. CDR3 size: 15 residues. Germline CDR1 LNHDA, CDR2 SQIVND (reference sequence). The CDR3, as DNA: TGTGCCAGTAGTATTCAGGGAATGGGCAATCAGCCCCAGCATTTT. This encodes CASSIQGMGNQPQHF.

This chain links TRBV11-3 with TRBJ1-1; D is undetermined. The V gene's germline CDR1 is SGHNT and CDR2 YENEEA. The CDR3 spans 13 residues. Trimming took off 2 bases at V and 1 base at J, with 5 bases between the two ends. The CDR3 coding sequence is TGTGCCAGCAGCTTACTCCCGAACACTGAAGCTTTCTTT. This translates into CASSLLPNTEAFF.

The chain carries TRBV7-9 and TRBJ2-3; 16 bases agree with TRBD2. Germline V gives CDR1 SEHNR, CDR2 FQNEAQ (reference sequence). J gave up 3 bases and V 5 bases, and 11 bases lay outside the gene matches. The CDR3 totals 19 residues. In DNA form, the CDR3 reads TGTGCCAGCAGCACCCAGGCGGGACTAGCGGGGGGGCCGACAGATACGCAGTATTTT. Translating gives CASSTQAGLAGGPTDTQYF. Using reference TRBV7-9 and TRBJ2-3 for the parts outside the CDR3, the full variable domain is DTGVSQNPRHKITKRGQNVTFRCDPISEHNRLYWYRQTLGQGPEFLTYFQNEAQLEKSRLLSDRFSAERPKGSFSTLEIQRTEQGDSAMYLCASSTQAGLAGGPTDTQYFGPGTRLTVL.

The rearrangement uses TRBV10-3 and TRBJ1-5, with D perhaps TRBD1 (6 bases). The CDR3 sequence is 13 residues long. Germline V gives CDR1 ENHRY, CDR2 SYGVKD. The ends were cut back, 9 bases at V and 4 bases at J, with 13 bases in the middle. CDR3 sequence (DNA): TGTGCCATTGGATGGCAGGGGAATCAGCCCCAGCATTTT. Amino acids: CAIGWQGNQPQHF.

The table lists this clone with a count of one. This chain connects TRBV18 to TRBJ1-1; D might be TRBD1 (6 bases). The CDR3 runs to 12 residues. CDR1 and CDR2 from the germline V gene are KGHSH and LQKENI. V gave up 2 bases and J gave up 6 bases, with 7 bases separating them. This chain's CDR3 is CASSPRTAEAFF. The CDR3 DNA sequence: TGTGCCAGCTCACCAAGGACAGCTGAAGCTTTCTTT.

The chain couples TRBV29-1 to TRBJ2-7; TRBD1 matches at 8 bases. The CDR3 sequence is 14 residues long. Per germline, CDR1 SQVTM and CDR2 ANQGSEA. V lost 6 bases, J lost 5 bases, and 12 bases stayed unmatched. The chain's CDR3 is CSVVPGGAPNEQYF. DNA for the CDR3: TGCAGCGTCGTTCCAGGGGGCGCTCCCAACGAGCAGTACTTC.

This chain joins TRBV3-1 (or the pseudogene TRBV3-2) and TRBJ1-5; TRBD1 matches at 9 bases. The CDR3 consists of 15 residues. Per the germline V gene, CDR1 is LGHDT and CDR2 is YNNKEL (reference sequence). With V trimmed by 3 bases and J by 3 bases, 3 bases remained unmatched. The CDR3 DNA reads TGTGCCAGCAGCCAGACAGGGGGTATCAATCAGCCCCAGCATTTT. It yields the protein CASSQTGGINQPQHF.